Each of the 13 T cell receptor beta chains below was sequenced from the same sample in a study of T cell repertoires in cytomegalovirus infection. Their target antigens are unknown. TCRdb called the reads again in MiXCR, with one record for every CDR3 protein. The data show 450,000 to 600,000 distinct CDR3 sequences, more than 40% seen once. Source: cultured PBMCs, taken from culture after CMV antigen stimulation. Receptors were obtained from a human donor in good health (CMV status not recorded). Some clones in this sample may be carry-over from other donors' samples.

The chain joins TRBV6-1 to TRBJ1-2, with 10 bases identical to TRBD1. Losses at the gene ends were 5 bases for V and 3 bases for J; bases not matched to a gene: 9. Germline CDR1 reads MNHNS; CDR2 reads SASEGT. The CDR3 covers 16 residues. The CDR3 protein is CASSRPRDRGYYGYTF. As DNA, the CDR3 is TGTGCCAGCAGTAGACCCCGGGACAGGGGTTACTATGGCTACACCTTC.

The chain uses TRBV19 and TRBJ2-6; D remains ambiguous. Germline values: CDR1 LNHDA, CDR2 SQIVND (reference sequence). The length of the CDR3 is 15 residues. Trimming pared 3 bases from V and 2 bases from J, leaving 8 bases between. DNA of the CDR3: TGTGCCAGTAGTATCTGGGTAACTGGGGCCAACGTCCTGACTTTC. It codes for CASSIWVTGANVLTF.

The CDR3 is CASSFRLGKTEAFF. As DNA, the CDR3 is TGTGCCAGCAGTTTTAGACTTGGAAAGACTGAAGCTTTCTTT. V and J are TRBV12-3 or TRBV12-4 and TRBJ1-1; D call uncertain. This CDR3 has 14 residues. V was pared by 3 bases and J by 5 bases, with 13 bases between.

This clonotype has just a few counts. The J gene is TRBJ2-3, the V gene TRBV7-9, with D unresolved. Germline CDR1 and CDR2: SEHNR and FQNEAQ (reference sequence). V was clipped by 7 bases and J by 7 bases, with 15 bases between them. The CDR3 loop spans 13 amino acids. CDR3 amino acids: CASTAGPMNTQYF. CDR3 DNA sequence: TGTGCCAGCACAGCAGGTCCCATGAATACGCAGTATTTT.

The chain carries TRBV11-3 and TRBJ2-2, with 10 bases fitting TRBD2. Germline V lookup: CDR1 SGHNT, CDR2 YENEEA. Trimming took 3 bases from V and 6 from J; bases not matched to a gene: 7. The CDR3 runs to 16 residues. CDR3 nucleotide sequence: TGTGCCAGCAGCTTCTCTGAAGCGGGGGGGCCCGGGGAGCTGTTTTTT. Its translation is CASSFSEAGGPGELFF.

The chain recombines TRBV2 with TRBJ2-7; D is perhaps TRBD1 (6 bases). This CDR3 contains 16 residues. The germline V gene has CDR1 SNHLY and CDR2 FYNNEI. The V end was cut by 5 bases, the J end by 2 bases, with 19 bases between. The CDR3 nucleotides are TGTGCCAGCAGTCCAGACTCGGGACACCGAACCTACGAGCAGTACTTC. This codes for CASSPDSGHRTYEQYF.

The V call is TRBV7-9, the J call TRBJ1-4; D is perhaps TRBD1 (5 bases). The germline V gene has CDR1 SEHNR and CDR2 FQNEAQ (reference sequence). The CDR3 covers 14 residues. Between the trimmed V and J ends, which lost 7 bases and 6 bases, there was a span of 15 bases. CDR3 nucleotide sequence: TGTGCCAGCACCGCGCCCGGGACCTATGAAAAACTGTTTTTT. Protein product: CASTAPGTYEKLFF.

This clonotype was counted between two and nine times. The chain carries TRBV27 and TRBJ1-1; D is undetermined. The V end lost 6 bases, the J end lost 5 bases, and 22 bases lay between the germline ends. Germline values: CDR1 MNHEY, CDR2 SMNVEV (reference sequence). The CDR3 extends over 16 amino acids. CDR3: CASRQPGGVKETEAFF. The CDR3 bases are TGTGCCAGCAGACAACCGGGCGGGGTTAAAGAGACTGAAGCTTTCTTT.

The chain employs TRBV7-9 and TRBJ2-2; D is uncertain. This CDR3 spans 16 amino acids. V was clipped by 1 base and J by 6 bases, with 15 bases between them. CDR1 is SEHNR, CDR2 FQNEAQ, per germline (reference sequence). CDR3 nucleotides: TGTGCCAGCAGCTTAGGCATAGGGAATCGGGCCGGGGAGCTGTTTTTT. As protein: CASSLGIGNRAGELFF.

The chain links TRBV7-2 to TRBJ2-1; 8 nucleotides align to TRBD2. V lost 5 bases and J lost 6; bases outside the gene matches: 12. Germline V gives CDR1 SGHTA, CDR2 FQGNSA. The CDR3 totals 16 residues. The CDR3, as DNA: TGTGCCAGCAGCCAACGTAGCGGGAACGGAGGCAATGAGCAGTTCTTC. It codes for CASSQRSGNGGNEQFF.

This clonotype came up a few times. The rearrangement joins TRBV7-2 to TRBJ2-3, with unresolved D. The CDR3 sequence is 13 residues long. CDR1 SGHTA and CDR2 FQGNSA come from the germline V gene. V lost 6 bases and J lost 5, with 12 bases in between. The CDR3 protein is CASRPRVQDTQYF. In DNA form, the CDR3 reads TGTGCCAGCAGACCTCGGGTTCAAGATACGCAGTATTTT.

J is TRBJ2-1 and V is TRBV6-2 or TRBV6-3; weak D call: TRBD2 (6 bases). CDR3 length equals 14 residues. Germline CDR1 MNHEY, CDR2 SVGEGT. V lost 4 bases, J lost 5 bases, and 12 bases lay in between. The CDR3 sequence is CASSSGLFNNEQFF. In DNA, the CDR3 is TGTGCCAGCAGTTCGGGACTGTTTAACAATGAGCAGTTCTTC.

This clonotype was counted only a few times. CDR3 DNA sequence: TGTGCCAGCAGCTGGGGGGGGGAAGAGACCCAGTACTTC. Encoded protein: CASSWGGEETQYF. The V gene is TRBV7-2, the J gene TRBJ2-5; TRBD2 matches 7 bases. The V gene's germline CDR1 is SGHTA and CDR2 FQGNSA. The CDR3 is made up of 13 amino acids. The J segment lost 3 bases and the V segment lost 4 bases, leaving 2 bases of the junction unmatched.